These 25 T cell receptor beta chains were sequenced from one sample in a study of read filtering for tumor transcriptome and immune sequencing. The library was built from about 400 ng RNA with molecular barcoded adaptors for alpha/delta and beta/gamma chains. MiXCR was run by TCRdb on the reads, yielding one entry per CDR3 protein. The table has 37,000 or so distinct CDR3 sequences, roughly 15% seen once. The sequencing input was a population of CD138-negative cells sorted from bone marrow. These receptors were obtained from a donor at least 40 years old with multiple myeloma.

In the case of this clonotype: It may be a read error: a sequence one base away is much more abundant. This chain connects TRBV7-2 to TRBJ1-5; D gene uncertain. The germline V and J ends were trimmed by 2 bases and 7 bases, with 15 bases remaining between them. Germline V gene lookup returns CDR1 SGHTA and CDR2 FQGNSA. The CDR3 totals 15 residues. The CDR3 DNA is TGTGCCAGCAGCTTAACCGCAAGCGGTAAACAGCCCCAGCATTTT. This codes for CASSLTASGKQPQHF.

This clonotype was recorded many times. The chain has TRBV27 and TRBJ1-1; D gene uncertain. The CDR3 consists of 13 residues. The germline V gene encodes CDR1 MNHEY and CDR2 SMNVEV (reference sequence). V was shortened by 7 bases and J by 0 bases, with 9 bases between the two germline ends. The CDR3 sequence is CASNTNMNTEAFF. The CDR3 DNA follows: TGTGCCAGCAACACAAACATGAACACTGAAGCTTTCTTT.

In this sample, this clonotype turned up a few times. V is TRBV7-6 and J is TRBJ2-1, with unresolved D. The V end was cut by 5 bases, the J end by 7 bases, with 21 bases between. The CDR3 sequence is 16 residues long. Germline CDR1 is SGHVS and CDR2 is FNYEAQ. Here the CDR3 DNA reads TGTGCCAGCAGCCCCCTTCCCCAGGACGCGTGGAATGAGCAGTTCTTC. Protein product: CASSPLPQDAWNEQFF.

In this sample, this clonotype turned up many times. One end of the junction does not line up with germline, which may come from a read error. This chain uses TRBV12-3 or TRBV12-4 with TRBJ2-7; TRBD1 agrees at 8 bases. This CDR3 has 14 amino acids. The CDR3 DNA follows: TGTGCCAGCAGTTTAGGGCAGGGGGCCTACGAGCTGTACTTC. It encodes CASSLGQGAYELYF.

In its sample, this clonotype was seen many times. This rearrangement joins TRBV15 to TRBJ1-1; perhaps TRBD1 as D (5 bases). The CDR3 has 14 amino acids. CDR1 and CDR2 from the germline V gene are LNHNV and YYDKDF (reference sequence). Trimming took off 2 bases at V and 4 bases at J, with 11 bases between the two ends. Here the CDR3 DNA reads TGTGCCACCAGCAGACAAGGGGTGAGCACTGAAGCTTTCTTT. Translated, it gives CATSRQGVSTEAFF.

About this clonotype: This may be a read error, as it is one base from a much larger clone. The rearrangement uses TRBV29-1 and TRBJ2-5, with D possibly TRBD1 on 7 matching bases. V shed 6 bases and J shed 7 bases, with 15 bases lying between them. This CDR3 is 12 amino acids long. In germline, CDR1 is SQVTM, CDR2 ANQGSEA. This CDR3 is CSVAGQLATQYF. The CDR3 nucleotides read TGCAGCGTGGCGGGACAGCTTGCGACCCAGTACTTC. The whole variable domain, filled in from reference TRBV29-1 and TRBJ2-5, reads SAVISQKPSRDICQRGTSLTIQCQVDSQVTMMFWYRQQPGQSLTLIATANQGSEATYESGFVIDKFPISRPNLTFSTLTVSNMSPEDSSIYLCSVAGQLATQYFGPGTRLLVL.

CDR3 nucleotides: TGTGCCGCCAGCAGACCCCCGGGGCTGGAGACCCAGTACTTC. Translated, it gives CAASRPPGLETQYF. The chain is built from TRBV6-2 or TRBV6-3 and TRBJ2-5; possibly TRBD1 or TRBD2 for D (5 bases each). From germline, CDR1 is MNHEY and CDR2 SVGEGT. V lost 11 bases and J 5 bases, leaving 21 bases between the germline ends. This CDR3 is built from 14 residues.

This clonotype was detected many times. CDR3 nucleotides: TGTGCCAGCAGCTCCTCTTATACGCAGTATTTT. Residues: CASSSSYTQYF. The chain is built from TRBV7-9 and TRBJ2-3; D not certain. The CDR3 consists of 11 residues. V lost 4 bases and J 7 bases, leaving 6 bases between the germline ends. The germline V gene encodes CDR1 SEHNR and CDR2 FQNEAQ (reference sequence).

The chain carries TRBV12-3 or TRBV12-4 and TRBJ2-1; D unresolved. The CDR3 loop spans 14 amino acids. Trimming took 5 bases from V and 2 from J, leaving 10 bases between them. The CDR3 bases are TGTGCCAGCAGTCTGACTCTCCCCTACAATGAGCAGTTCTTC. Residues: CASSLTLPYNEQFF.

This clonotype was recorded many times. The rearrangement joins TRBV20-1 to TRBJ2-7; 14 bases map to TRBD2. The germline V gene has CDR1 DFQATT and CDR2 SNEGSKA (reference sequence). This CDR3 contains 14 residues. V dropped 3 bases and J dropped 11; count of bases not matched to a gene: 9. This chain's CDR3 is CSASGTSGGPTEYF. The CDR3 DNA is TGCAGTGCTAGCGGGACTAGCGGGGGCCCGACGGAGTACTTC.

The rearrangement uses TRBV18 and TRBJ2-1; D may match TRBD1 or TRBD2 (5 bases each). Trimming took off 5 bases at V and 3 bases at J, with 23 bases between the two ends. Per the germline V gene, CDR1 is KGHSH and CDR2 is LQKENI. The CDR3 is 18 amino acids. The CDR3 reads CASSGTGTIGKNYNEQFF. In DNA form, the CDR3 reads TGTGCCAGCTCAGGAACCGGGACGATAGGGAAAAACTACAATGAGCAGTTCTTC.

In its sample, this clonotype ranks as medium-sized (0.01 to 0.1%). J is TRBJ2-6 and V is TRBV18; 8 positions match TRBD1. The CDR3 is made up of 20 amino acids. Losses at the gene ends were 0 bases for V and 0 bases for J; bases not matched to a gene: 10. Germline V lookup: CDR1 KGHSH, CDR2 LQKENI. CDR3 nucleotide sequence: TGTGCCAGCTCACCACCGGTTAAGACAGGGGATCGCTCTGGGGCCAACGTCCTGACTTTC. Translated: CASSPPVKTGDRSGANVLTF.

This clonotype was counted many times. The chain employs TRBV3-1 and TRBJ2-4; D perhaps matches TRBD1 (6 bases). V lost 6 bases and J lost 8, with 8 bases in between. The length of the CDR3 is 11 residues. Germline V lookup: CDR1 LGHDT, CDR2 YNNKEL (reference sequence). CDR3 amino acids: CASRGADIQYF. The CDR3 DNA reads TGTGCCAGCAGGGGGGCAGACATTCAGTACTTC.

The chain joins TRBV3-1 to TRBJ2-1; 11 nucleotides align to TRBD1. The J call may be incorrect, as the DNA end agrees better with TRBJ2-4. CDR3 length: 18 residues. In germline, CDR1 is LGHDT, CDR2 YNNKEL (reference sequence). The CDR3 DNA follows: TGTGCCAGCAGCCAAGGTACGGGACAGGGGGTTTCGAGAAGCATTCAGTACTTC. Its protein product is CASSQGTGQGVSRSIQYF.

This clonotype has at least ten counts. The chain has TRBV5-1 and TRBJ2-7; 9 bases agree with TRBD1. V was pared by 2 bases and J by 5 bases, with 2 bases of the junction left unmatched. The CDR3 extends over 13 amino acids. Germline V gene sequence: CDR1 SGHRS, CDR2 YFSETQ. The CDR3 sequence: CASSLRQGDEQYF. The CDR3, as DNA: TGCGCCAGCAGCTTAAGACAGGGGGACGAGCAGTACTTC.

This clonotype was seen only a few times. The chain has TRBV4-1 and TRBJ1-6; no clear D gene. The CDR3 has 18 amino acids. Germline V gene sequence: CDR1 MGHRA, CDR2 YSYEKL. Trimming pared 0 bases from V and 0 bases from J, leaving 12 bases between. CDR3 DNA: TGCGCCAGCAGCCAAGATGAAGGAGGGAGCTCCTATAATTCACCCCTCCACTTT. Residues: CASSQDEGGSSYNSPLHF.

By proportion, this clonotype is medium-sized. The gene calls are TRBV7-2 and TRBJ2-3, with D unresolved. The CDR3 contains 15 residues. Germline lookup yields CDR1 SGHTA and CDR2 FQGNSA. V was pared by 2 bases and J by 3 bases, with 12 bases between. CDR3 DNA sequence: TGTGCCAGCAGCTTAAGGTGGCCCATTACAGATACGCAGTATTTT. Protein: CASSLRWPITDTQYF.

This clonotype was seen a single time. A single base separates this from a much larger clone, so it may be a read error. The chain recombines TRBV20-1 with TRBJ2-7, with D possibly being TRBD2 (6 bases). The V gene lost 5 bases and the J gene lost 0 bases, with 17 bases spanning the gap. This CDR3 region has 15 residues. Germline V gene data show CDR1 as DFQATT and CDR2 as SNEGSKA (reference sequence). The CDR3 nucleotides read TGCAGTGCTTTACCGCGGGACGCAGCCTCCTACGAGCAGTACTTC. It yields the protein CSALPRDAASYEQYF.

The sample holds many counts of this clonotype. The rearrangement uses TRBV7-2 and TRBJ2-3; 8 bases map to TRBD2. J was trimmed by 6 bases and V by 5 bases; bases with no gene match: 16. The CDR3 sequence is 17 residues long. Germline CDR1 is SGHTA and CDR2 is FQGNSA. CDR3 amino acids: CASSPSGTRTETDTQYF. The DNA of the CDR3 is TGTGCCAGCAGCCCATCCGGGACTAGAACCGAAACCGATACGCAGTATTTT.

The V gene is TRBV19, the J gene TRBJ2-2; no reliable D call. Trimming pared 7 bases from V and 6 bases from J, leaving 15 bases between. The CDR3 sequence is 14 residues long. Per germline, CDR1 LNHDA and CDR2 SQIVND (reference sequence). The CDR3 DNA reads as TGTGCCAGTAATTTGGATGGGATCGCCGGGGAGCTGTTTTTT. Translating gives CASNLDGIAGELFF.

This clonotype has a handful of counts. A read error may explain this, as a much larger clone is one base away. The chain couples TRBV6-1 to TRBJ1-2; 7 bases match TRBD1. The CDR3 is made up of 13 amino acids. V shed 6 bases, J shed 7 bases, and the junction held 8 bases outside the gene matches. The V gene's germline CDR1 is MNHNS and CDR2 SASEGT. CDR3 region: CASSLGTDCGYTF. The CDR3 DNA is TGTGCCAGCAGCCTTGGGACAGACTGTGGCTACACCTTC.

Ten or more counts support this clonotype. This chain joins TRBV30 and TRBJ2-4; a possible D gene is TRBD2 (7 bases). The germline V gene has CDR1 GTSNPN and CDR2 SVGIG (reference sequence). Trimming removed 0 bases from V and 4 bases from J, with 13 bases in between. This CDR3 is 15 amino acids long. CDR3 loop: CAWSVRGARKNIQYF. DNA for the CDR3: TGTGCCTGGAGTGTACGGGGGGCTCGGAAAAACATTCAGTACTTC.

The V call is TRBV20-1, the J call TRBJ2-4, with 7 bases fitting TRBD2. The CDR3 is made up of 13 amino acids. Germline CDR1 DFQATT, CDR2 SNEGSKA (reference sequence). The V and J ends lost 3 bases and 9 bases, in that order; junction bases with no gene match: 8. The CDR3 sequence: CSARDPTSFIQYF. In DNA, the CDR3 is TGCAGTGCTAGGGACCCGACTAGCTTCATTCAGTACTTC.

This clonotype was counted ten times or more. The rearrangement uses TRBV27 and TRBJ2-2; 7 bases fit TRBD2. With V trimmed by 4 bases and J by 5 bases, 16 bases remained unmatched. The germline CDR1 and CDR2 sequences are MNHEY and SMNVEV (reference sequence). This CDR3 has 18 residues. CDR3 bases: TGTGCCAGCAGTTCCCGTCGCTTGGGGCTAGCGGTGACCGGGGAGCTGTTTTTT. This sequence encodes CASSSRRLGLAVTGELFF.

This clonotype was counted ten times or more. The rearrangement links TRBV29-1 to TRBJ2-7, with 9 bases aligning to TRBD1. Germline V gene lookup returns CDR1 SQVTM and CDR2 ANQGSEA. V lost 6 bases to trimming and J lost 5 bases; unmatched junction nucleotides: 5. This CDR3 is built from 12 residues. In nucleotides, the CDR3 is TGCAGCGTAAAAACAGGGGGCCACGAGCAGTACTTC. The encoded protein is CSVKTGGHEQYF.